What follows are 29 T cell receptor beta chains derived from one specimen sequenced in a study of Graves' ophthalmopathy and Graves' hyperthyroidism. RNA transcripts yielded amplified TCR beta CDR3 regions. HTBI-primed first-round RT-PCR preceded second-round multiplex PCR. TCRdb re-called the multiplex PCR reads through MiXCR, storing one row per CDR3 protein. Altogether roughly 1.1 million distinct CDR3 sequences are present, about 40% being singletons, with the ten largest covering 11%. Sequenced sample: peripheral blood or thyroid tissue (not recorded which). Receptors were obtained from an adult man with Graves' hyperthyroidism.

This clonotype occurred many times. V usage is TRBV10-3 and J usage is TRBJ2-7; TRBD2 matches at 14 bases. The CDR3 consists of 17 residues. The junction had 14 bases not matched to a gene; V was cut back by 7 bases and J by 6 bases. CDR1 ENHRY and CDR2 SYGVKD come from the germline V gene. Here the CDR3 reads CAIKGGLAGDDSREQYF. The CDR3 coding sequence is TGTGCCATCAAAGGGGGACTAGCGGGGGATGACTCTCGCGAGCAGTACTTC.

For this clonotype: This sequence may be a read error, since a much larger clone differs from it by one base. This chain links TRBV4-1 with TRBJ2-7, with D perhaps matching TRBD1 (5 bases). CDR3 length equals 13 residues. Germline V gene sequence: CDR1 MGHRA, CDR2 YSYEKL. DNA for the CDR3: TGCACCAGCAGCCAGGGTGCGGACGCGGACCAGTACTTC. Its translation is CTSSQGADADQYF.

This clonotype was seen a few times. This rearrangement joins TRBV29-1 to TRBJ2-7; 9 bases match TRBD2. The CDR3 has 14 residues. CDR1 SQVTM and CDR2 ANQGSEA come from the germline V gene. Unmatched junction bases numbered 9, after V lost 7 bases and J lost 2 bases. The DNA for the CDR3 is TGCAGCGCATCAGGCCTAGCGGGACCCTACGAGCAGTACTTC. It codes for CSASGLAGPYEQYF.

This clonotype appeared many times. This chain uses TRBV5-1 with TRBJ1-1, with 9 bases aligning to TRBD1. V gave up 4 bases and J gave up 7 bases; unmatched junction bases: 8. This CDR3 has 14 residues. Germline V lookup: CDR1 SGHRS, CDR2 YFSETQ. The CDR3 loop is CASSETGGVVEAFF. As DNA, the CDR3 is TGCGCCAGCAGCGAGACAGGGGGGGTGGTTGAAGCTTTCTTT.

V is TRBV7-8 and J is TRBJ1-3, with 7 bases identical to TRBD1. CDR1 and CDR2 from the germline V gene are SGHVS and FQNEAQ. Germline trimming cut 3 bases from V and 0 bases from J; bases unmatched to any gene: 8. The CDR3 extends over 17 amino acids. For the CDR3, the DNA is TGTGCCAGCAGCTTCACCCCAGGGGGGGACTCTGGAAACACCATATATTTT. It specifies CASSFTPGGDSGNTIYF.

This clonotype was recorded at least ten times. The CDR3 protein is CASSDIRGSRYEQYF. In nucleotides, the CDR3 is TGCGCCAGCAGTGATATAAGGGGGTCCCGCTACGAGCAGTACTTC. J is TRBJ2-7 and V is TRBV10-2; TRBD1 is a possible D gene (6 bases). The CDR3 is made up of 15 amino acids. V lost 3 bases, J lost 3 bases, and 15 bases lay in between. The germline CDR1 and CDR2 sequences are WSHSY and SAAADI.

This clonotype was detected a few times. The DNA of the CDR3 is TGCAGCGTTGACAGGGGGGGAAACACCATATATTTT. Translating gives CSVDRGGNTIYF. The chain recombines TRBV29-1 with TRBJ1-3; 7 bases match TRBD1. The CDR3 spans 12 residues. The J segment lost 4 bases and the V segment lost 3 bases, leaving 0 bases of the junction unmatched. Germline values: CDR1 SQVTM, CDR2 ANQGSEA.

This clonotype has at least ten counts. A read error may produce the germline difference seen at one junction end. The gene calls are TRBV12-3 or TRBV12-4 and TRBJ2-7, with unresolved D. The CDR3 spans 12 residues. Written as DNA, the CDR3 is TGTGCCAGCAGTTTTGGCACCTACCAGCAGTACTTC. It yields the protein CASSFGTYQQYF.

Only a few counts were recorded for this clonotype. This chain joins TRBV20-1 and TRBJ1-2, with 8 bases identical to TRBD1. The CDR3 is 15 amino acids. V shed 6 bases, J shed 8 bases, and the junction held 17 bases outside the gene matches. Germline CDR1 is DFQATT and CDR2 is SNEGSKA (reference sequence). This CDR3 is CSARRGDRHSFGYTF. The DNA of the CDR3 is TGCAGTGCCAGAAGGGGGGACAGGCACTCCTTCGGCTACACCTTC.

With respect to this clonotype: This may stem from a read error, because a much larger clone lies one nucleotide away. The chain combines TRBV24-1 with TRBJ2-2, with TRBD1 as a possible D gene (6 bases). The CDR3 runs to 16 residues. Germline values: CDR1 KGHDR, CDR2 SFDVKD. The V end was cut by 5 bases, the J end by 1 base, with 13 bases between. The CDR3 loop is CATSASGTLNTGELFF. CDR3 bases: TGTGCCACCAGTGCTTCCGGGACATTGAACACCGGGGAGCTGTTTTTT.

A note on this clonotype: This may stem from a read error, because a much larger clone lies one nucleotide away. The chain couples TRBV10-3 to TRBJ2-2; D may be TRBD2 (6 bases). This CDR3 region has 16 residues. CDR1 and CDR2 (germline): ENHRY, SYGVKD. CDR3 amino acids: CAIRKTGTDYTWELFF. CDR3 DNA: TGTGCCATCAGGAAAACCGGGACGGACTACACCTGGGAGCTGTTTTTT.

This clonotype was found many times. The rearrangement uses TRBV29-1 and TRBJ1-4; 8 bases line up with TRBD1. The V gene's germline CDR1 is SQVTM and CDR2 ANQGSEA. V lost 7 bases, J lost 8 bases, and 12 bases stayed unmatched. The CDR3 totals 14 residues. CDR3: CSGSAGTGGEKLFF. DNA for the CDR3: TGCAGCGGATCGGCCGGGACAGGTGGGGAAAAACTGTTTTTT.

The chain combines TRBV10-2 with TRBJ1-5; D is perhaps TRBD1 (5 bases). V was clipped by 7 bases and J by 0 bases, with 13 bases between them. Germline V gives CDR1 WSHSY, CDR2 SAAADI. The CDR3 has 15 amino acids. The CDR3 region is CASNRGSYSNQPQHF. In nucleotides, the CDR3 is TGCGCCAGCAATCGGGGGTCTTATAGCAATCAGCCCCAGCATTTT.

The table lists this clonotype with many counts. The CDR3 region is CASSRDAVTGELFF. CDR3 nucleotide sequence: TGTGCCAGCAGCCGGGACGCAGTCACCGGGGAGCTGTTTTTT. This chain uses TRBV7-7 with TRBJ2-2; D is possibly TRBD1 or TRBD2 (5 bases each). The CDR3 totals 14 residues. V was cut by 5 bases and J by 4 bases, with 11 bases left in between. The germline V gene has CDR1 SSHAT and CDR2 FNYEAQ (reference sequence).

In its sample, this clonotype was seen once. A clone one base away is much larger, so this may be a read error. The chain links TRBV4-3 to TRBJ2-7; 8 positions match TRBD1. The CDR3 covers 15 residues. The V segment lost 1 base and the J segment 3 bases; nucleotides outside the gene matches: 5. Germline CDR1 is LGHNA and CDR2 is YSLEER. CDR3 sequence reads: CASSQGGRGHYEQYF. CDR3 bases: TGCGCCAGCAGCCAAGGGGGCAGGGGGCACTACGAGCAGTACTTC.

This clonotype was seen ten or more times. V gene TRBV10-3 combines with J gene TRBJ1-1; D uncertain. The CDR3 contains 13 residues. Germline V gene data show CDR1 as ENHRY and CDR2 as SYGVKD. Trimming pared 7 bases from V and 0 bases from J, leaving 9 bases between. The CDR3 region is CAITPDLNTEAFF. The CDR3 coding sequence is TGTGCCATCACCCCTGACCTGAACACTGAAGCTTTCTTT.

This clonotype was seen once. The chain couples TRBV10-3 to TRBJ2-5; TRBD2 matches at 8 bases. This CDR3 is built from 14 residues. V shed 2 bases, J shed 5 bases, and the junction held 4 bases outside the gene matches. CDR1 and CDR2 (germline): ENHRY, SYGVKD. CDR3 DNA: TGTGCCATCAGTGAGCGGGGGGGCCGGGAGACCCAGTACTTC. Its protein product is CAISERGGRETQYF.

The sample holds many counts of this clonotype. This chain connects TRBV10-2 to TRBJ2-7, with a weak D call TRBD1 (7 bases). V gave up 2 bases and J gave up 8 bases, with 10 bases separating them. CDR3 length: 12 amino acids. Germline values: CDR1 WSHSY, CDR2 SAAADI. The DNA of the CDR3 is TGCGCCAGCAGTGAGGGAGGGGGCCAGCAGTACTTC. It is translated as CASSEGGGQQYF.

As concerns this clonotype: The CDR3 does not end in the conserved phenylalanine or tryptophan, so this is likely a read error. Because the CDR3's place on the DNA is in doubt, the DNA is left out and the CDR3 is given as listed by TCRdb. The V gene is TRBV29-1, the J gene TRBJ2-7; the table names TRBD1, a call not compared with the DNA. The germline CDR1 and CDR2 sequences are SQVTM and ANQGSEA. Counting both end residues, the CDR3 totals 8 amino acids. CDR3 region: CSVPGGGL.

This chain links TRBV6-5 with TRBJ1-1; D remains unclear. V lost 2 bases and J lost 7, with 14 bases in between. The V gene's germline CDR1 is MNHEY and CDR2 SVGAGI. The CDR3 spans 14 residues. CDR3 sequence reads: CASSYGLGNNEAFF. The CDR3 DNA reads TGTGCCAGCAGTTACGGGCTAGGGAATAATGAAGCTTTCTTT.

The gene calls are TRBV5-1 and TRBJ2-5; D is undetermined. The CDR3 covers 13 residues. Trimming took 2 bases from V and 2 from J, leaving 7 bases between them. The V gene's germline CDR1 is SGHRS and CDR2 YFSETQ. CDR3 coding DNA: TGCGCCAGCAGCTTTCCAGAACAAGAGACCCAGTACTTC. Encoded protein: CASSFPEQETQYF.

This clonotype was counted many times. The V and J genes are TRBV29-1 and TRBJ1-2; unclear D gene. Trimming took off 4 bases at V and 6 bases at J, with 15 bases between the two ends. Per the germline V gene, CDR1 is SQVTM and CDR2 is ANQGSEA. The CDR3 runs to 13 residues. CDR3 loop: CSVVPATEDGYTF. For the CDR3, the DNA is TGCAGCGTTGTGCCTGCGACTGAGGATGGCTACACCTTC.

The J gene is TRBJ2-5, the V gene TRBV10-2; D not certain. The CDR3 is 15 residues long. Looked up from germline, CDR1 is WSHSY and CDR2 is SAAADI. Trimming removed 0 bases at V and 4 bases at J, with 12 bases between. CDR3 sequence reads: CASSESGRNAETQYF. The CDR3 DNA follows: TGCGCCAGCAGTGAGTCAGGACGGAACGCAGAGACCCAGTACTTC.

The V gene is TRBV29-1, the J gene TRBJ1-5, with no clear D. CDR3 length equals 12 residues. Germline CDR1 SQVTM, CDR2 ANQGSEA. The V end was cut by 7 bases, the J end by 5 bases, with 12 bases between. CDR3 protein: CSAKDGYQPQHF. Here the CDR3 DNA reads TGCAGCGCAAAAGACGGTTATCAGCCCCAGCATTTT.

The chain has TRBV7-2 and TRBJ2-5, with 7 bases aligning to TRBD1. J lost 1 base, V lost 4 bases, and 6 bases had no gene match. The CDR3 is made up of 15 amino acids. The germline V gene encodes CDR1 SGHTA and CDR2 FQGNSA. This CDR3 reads CASSSKGGLQETQYF. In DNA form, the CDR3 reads TGTGCCAGCAGCTCCAAAGGGGGCCTCCAAGAGACCCAGTACTTC.

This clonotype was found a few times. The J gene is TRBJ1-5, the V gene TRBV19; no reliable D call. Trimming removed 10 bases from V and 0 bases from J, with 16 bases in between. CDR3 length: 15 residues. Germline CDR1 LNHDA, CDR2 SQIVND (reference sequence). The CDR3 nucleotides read TGTGCCACCGCAGGACGGCAGTATAGCAATCAGCCCCAGCATTTT. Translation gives CATAGRQYSNQPQHF.

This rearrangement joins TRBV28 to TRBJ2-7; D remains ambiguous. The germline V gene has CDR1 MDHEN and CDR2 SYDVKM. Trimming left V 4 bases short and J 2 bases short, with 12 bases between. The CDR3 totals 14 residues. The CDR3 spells CASSSQTLTYEQYF. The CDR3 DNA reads TGTGCCAGCAGTTCCCAGACACTTACCTACGAGCAGTACTTC.

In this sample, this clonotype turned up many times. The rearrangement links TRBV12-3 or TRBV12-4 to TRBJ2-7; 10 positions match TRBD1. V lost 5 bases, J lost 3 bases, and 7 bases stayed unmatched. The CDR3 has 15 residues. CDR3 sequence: CASSVSGTGDYEQYF. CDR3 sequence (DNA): TGTGCCAGCAGTGTCTCCGGGACAGGGGACTACGAGCAGTACTTC.

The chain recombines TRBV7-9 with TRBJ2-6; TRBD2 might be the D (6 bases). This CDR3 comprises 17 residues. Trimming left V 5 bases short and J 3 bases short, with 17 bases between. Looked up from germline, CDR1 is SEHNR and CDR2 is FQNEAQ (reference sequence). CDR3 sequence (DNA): TGTGCCAGCAGCGCTGGGATGGGGGAGGTTGGGGCCAACGTCCTGACTTTC. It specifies CASSAGMGEVGANVLTF.